One and the same sample provided the 8 T cell receptor beta chains below, sequenced in a study of T-cell memory formation after mild COVID-19. Each CDR3 protein gets one entry after TCRdb re-called the 5' RACE reads with MiXCR. The top ten hold 3.5% of the sample, which has approximately 240,000 distinct CDR3 sequences, roughly 15% seen once. Material for sequencing was PBMCs or a T cell subset sorted from them (not recorded which). Receptors were obtained from a young man who had mild COVID-19 (a few samples of this study predate the infection). Cell type and time point are not known.

The count of this clonotype is one. The chain employs TRBV4-3 and TRBJ1-2; D gene unclear. This CDR3 contains 16 residues. The V gene lost 1 base and the J gene lost 5 bases, with 17 bases spanning the gap. In germline, CDR1 is LGHNA, CDR2 YSLEER. Written as DNA, the CDR3 is TGCGCCAGCAGCCAAGGAGAACCCAGCTTTTCTTATGGCTACACCTTC. Its protein product is CASSQGEPSFSYGYTF.

A few counts support this clonotype. The chain has TRBV12-3 or TRBV12-4 and TRBJ1-3; TRBD1 agrees at 8 bases. The length of the CDR3 is 15 residues. V was pared by 6 bases and J by 2 bases, with 6 bases of the junction left unmatched. Here the CDR3 reads CASRWTGMAGNTIYF. CDR3 bases: TGTGCCAGCAGGTGGACAGGGATGGCTGGAAACACCATATATTTT.

The V gene is TRBV3-1, the J gene TRBJ2-7; D may match TRBD1 or TRBD2 (5 bases each). The V end was cut by 0 bases, the J end by 7 bases, with 7 bases between. Germline V gene lookup returns CDR1 LGHDT and CDR2 YNNKEL (reference sequence). The length of the CDR3 is 12 residues. CDR3 bases: TGTGCCAGCAGCCAAGAGGGACGGGAGCAGTACTTC. Translation gives CASSQEGREQYF.

The rearrangement links TRBV5-1 to TRBJ2-7, with unresolved D. Germline CDR1 is SGHRS and CDR2 is YFSETQ. The V end lost 4 bases, the J end lost 6 bases, and 11 bases lay between the germline ends. The CDR3 has 12 amino acids. CDR3 sequence: CASSLRSGEQYF. CDR3 in DNA: TGCGCCAGCAGCCTACGGTCCGGCGAGCAGTACTTC.

There are a few counts of this clonotype. This sequence joins TRBV3-1 and TRBJ2-5, with D perhaps matching TRBD1 or TRBD2 (6 bases each). V was pared by 4 bases and J by 4 bases, with 16 bases between. This CDR3 is built from 15 residues. Germline V gene data show CDR1 as LGHDT and CDR2 as YNNKEL (reference sequence). CDR3 nucleotide sequence: TGTGCCAGCAGCCCCCCCGGGGGCCTGGGAGAGACCCAGTACTTC. As protein: CASSPPGGLGETQYF.

This clonotype was found many times. The chain employs TRBV12-3 or TRBV12-4 and TRBJ2-7; TRBD2 matches at 7 bases. V was clipped by 3 bases and J by 4 bases; unmatched bases: 6. The CDR3 contains 14 residues. The CDR3 DNA reads TGTGCCAGCAGTTTTTGGGGGGGGATTTACGAGCAGTACTTC. Translated: CASSFWGGIYEQYF.

This chain uses TRBV7-9 with TRBJ1-2; 8 bases are shared with TRBD1. CDR1 is SEHNR, CDR2 FQNEAQ, per germline (reference sequence). The CDR3 extends over 15 amino acids. Trimming cost V 5 bases and J 2 bases; bases outside gene matches: 7. The CDR3 sequence is CASSGTGGMNYGYTF. Here the CDR3 DNA reads TGTGCCAGCAGCGGAACAGGGGGAATGAACTATGGCTACACCTTC.

The genes are TRBV5-1 and TRBJ2-5; tentatively, D is TRBD1 (6 bases). Germline V lookup: CDR1 SGHRS, CDR2 YFSETQ. The CDR3 totals 14 residues. Deletions cut 2 bases from V and 1 base from J, with 9 bases between. The CDR3 nucleotides are TGCGCCAGCAGCTTAGGACAGCCCCAAGAGACCCAGTACTTC. This translates into CASSLGQPQETQYF.